What follows describes a single TCR beta chain. Its cognate antigen is unknown. The data were obtained in a study of T cell responses to AZD1222 COVID-19 vaccine. Study results and caveats: Once two AZD1222 doses were given, Spike-specific TCR breadth and depth went up. Nearly half of spike-specific TCRs reportedly target unmutated variant regions.

Sequenced by immunoSEQ multiplex PCR; TCRdb stores in-frame clones only, minus some. The sample has roughly 77,000 clones; about 92% are singletons. Germline loops: CDR1 SEHNR, CDR2 FQNEAQ (reference sequence). Losses at the gene ends were 5 bases for V and 4 bases for J; bases not matched to a gene: 10. The CDR3 is made up of 15 amino acids. The material sequenced was peripheral blood, taken on day 0 of MenACWY control vaccination. The chain couples TRBV7-9 to TRBJ2-5; TRBD2 aligns across 7 bases. This sequence was found in an adult in good health. The CDR3 reads CASSRGDYLAETQYF. CDR3 sequence (DNA): TGTGCCAGCAGCCGAGGGGACTACCTCGCAGAGACCCAGTACTTC.